This T cell receptor (beta chain) was sequenced in a study of human T cells and chemical hapten exposure. General study points: Controls had significantly fewer large CDR3 similarity clusters than were formed by expanded TCRs. No change in TCRs above 1 in 1000 frequency was produced by DPC sensitization.

The time point denotes: patch test 1, 2 weeks after DPC sensitization. Treatment given: therapeutic diphenylcyclopropenone sensitization with weekly scalp DPC. Each cDNA molecule in the library carried unique molecular identifiers. Each CDR3 protein gets one entry after TCRdb re-called the RACE reads with MiXCR. Among some 120,000 distinct CDR3 sequences listed, around 10% were seen once. This clonotype was counted only a few times. As yet, its antigen is unknown. An end of the junction differs from the germline gene, which may be a read error. Germline assignment: CDR1 SGHVS and CDR2 FNYEAQ. The CDR3 loop spans 16 amino acids.

This chain uses TRBV7-6 with TRBJ1-5, with a tentative D call TRBD1 (5 bases). Source: whole blood, taken in connection with sensitization to the hapten diphenylcyclopropenone (DPC). The source is a woman aged 45-60 years with alopecia areata. Some clones in this sample may be carry-over from other donors' samples. The CDR3 loop reads CVSSLLAGSGDQPQHF. In nucleotides, the CDR3 is TGTGTCAGCAGCTTATTGGCAGGGTCTGGAGATCAGCCCCAGCATTTT. Filled out from reference TRBV7-6 and TRBJ1-5, the complete variable domain reads GAGVSQSPRYKVTKRGQDVALRCDPISGHVSLYWYRQALGQGPEFLTYFNYEAQQDKSGLPNDRFSAERPEGSISTLTIQRTEQRDSAMYRCVSSLLAGSGDQPQHFGDGTRLSIL.